The rows below give T cell receptor beta chains drawn from one sample of a study of cytomegalovirus exposure and HLA in healthy donors. Sequencing used immunoSEQ multiplex PCR; TCRdb keeps in-frame clones, though not all of them. The table includes 150,000 to 200,000 clones, 80% to 85% detected once. The sample consisted of PBMCs. These receptors originate from a woman younger than 45 in good health and CMV-seronegative. The CDR3 runs from the conserved cysteine through the conserved F or W. Fields, in order: V gene, D gene, clone size, J gene, CDR3 protein, CDR3 DNA. A D gene is named only where the DNA matches it firmly. Clone size is given for some rows only: seen once, a few or many times, or a class if the clone is expanded.

v_call: TRBV19
d_call: .
clone_size: .
j_call: TRBJ2-4
cdr3_aa: CASSSDTLAKNIQYF
cdr3_nt: TGTGCCAGTAGTTCAGACACTCTAGCCAAAAACATTCAGTACTTC

v_call: TRBV7-2
d_call: .
clone_size: .
j_call: TRBJ2-5
cdr3_aa: CASSPGHPGETQYF
cdr3_nt: TGTGCCAGCAGCCCAGGACACCCCGGGGAGACCCAGTACTTC

v_call: TRBV13
d_call: .
clone_size: few
j_call: TRBJ1-2
cdr3_aa: CASSLGHYGYTF
cdr3_nt: TGTGCCAGCAGCCTGGGCCACTATGGCTACACCTTC

v_call: TRBV7-9
d_call: TRBD1
clone_size: once
j_call: TRBJ2-3
cdr3_aa: CASSAGTGHTDTQYF
cdr3_nt: TGTGCCAGCAGCGCCGGGACAGGTCACACAGATACGCAGTATTTT

v_call: TRBV27
d_call: TRBD1
clone_size: .
j_call: TRBJ1-6
cdr3_aa: CASRPQGAHRRRRSPLHF
cdr3_nt: TGTGCCAGCAGACCACAGGGGGCGCATCGTAGGAGGCGTTCACCCCTCCACTTT

v_call: TRBV18
d_call: .
clone_size: .
j_call: TRBJ2-5
cdr3_aa: CASSPHPPPEETQYF
cdr3_nt: TGTGCCAGCTCACCACACCCCCCGCCGGAGGAGACCCAGTACTTC

v_call: TRBV28
d_call: TRBD1
clone_size: .
j_call: TRBJ2-7
cdr3_aa: CASGQGVSSYEQYF
cdr3_nt: TGTGCCAGCGGACAGGGGGTTAGCTCCTACGAGCAGTACTTC

v_call: TRBV5-4
d_call: .
clone_size: few
j_call: TRBJ1-1
cdr3_aa: CASSTTGNTEAFF
cdr3_nt: TGTGCCAGCAGCACAACAGGGAACACTGAAGCTTTCTTT

v_call: TRBV5-4
d_call: TRBD1
clone_size: .
j_call: TRBJ1-1
cdr3_aa: CASGAMGQGLNTEAFF
cdr3_nt: TGTGCCAGCGGAGCTATGGGACAGGGTCTGAACACTGAAGCTTTCTTT

v_call: TRBV7-2
d_call: .
clone_size: .
j_call: TRBJ1-4
cdr3_aa: CASSLGPGATNEKLFF
cdr3_nt: TGTGCCAGCAGCTTAGGACCGGGGGCAACTAATGAAAAACTGTTTTTT

v_call: TRBV4-1
d_call: .
clone_size: .
j_call: TRBJ2-2
cdr3_aa: CASSRTGRGRTGELFF
cdr3_nt: TGCGCCAGCAGTCGGACAGGTCGAGGGAGGACCGGGGAGCTGTTTTTT

v_call: TRBV5-1
d_call: .
clone_size: .
j_call: TRBJ1-2
cdr3_aa: CASSLAAGTNYGYTF
cdr3_nt: TGCGCCAGCAGCTTGGCGGCAGGGACTAACTATGGCTACACCTTC

v_call: TRBV27
d_call: TRBD1
clone_size: .
j_call: TRBJ1-3
cdr3_aa: CASSSHGTGGNTIYF
cdr3_nt: TGTGCCAGCAGTTCCCATGGGACAGGGGGAAACACCATATATTTT

v_call: TRBV27
d_call: TRBD2
clone_size: .
j_call: TRBJ2-3
cdr3_aa: CASSRGGGGRGTDTQYF
cdr3_nt: TGTGCCAGCAGTCGCGGGGGAGGCGGGAGAGGTACAGATACGCAGTATTTT

v_call: TRBV20-1
d_call: .
clone_size: .
j_call: TRBJ2-7
cdr3_aa: CSAYGRDEQYF
cdr3_nt: TGCAGTGCTTACGGTCGGGACGAGCAGTACTTC

v_call: TRBV10-2
d_call: TRBD1
clone_size: few
j_call: TRBJ2-7
cdr3_aa: CASSESGDSYEQYF
cdr3_nt: TGCGCCAGCAGTGAGTCCGGGGACAGCTACGAGCAGTACTTC

v_call: TRBV6-6
d_call: .
clone_size: .
j_call: TRBJ2-5
cdr3_aa: CASSYLTVQETQYF
cdr3_nt: TGTGCCAGCAGTTACTTGACAGTACAAGAGACCCAGTACTTC

v_call: TRBV7-9
d_call: .
clone_size: once
j_call: TRBJ2-7
cdr3_aa: CSSSFGVREDEQYF
cdr3_nt: TGTTCCAGCAGCTTTGGGGTCAGGGAGGACGAGCAGTACTTC

v_call: TRBV28
d_call: .
clone_size: few
j_call: TRBJ2-5
cdr3_aa: CASRVGGTQYF
cdr3_nt: TGTGCCAGCAGAGTCGGGGGGACCCAGTACTTC

v_call: TRBV23-1
d_call: .
clone_size: .
j_call: TRBJ1-3
cdr3_aa: CASSQSPFGNDAGNTIYF
cdr3_nt: TGCGCCAGCAGTCAATCTCCTTTCGGGAATGACGCTGGAAACACCATATATTTT

v_call: TRBV11-2
d_call: TRBD1
clone_size: .
j_call: TRBJ2-7
cdr3_aa: CASSLQGAASYEQYF
cdr3_nt: TGTGCCAGCAGCTTACAGGGGGCGGCCTCCTACGAGCAGTACTTC

v_call: TRBV11-2
d_call: .
clone_size: .
j_call: TRBJ1-2
cdr3_aa: CASSLEVKSYGYTF
cdr3_nt: TGTGCCAGCAGCTTAGAGGTCAAGAGCTATGGCTACACCTTC

v_call: TRBV18
d_call: .
clone_size: .
j_call: TRBJ2-7
cdr3_aa: CASSPRGFYEQYF
cdr3_nt: TGTGCCAGCTCACCCAGGGGTTTCTACGAGCAGTACTTC

v_call: TRBV29-1
d_call: .
clone_size: few
j_call: TRBJ2-5
cdr3_aa: CSVEIHSPETQYF
cdr3_nt: TGCAGCGTTGAAATACACAGCCCAGAGACCCAGTACTTC

v_call: TRBV9
d_call: TRBD1
clone_size: .
j_call: TRBJ1-3
cdr3_aa: CASSPLGTVTSSGNTIYF
cdr3_nt: TGTGCCAGCAGCCCTCTCGGGACAGTTACTAGCTCTGGAAACACCATATATTTT

v_call: TRBV6-6
d_call: TRBD1
clone_size: .
j_call: TRBJ1-6
cdr3_aa: CASSYPTGGNSPLHF
cdr3_nt: TGTGCCAGCAGTTATCCGACAGGGGGCAATTCACCCCTCCACTTT

v_call: TRBV7-9
d_call: .
clone_size: .
j_call: TRBJ2-7
cdr3_aa: CASSLDQIPYEQYF
cdr3_nt: TGTGCCAGCAGCTTAGATCAGATTCCCTACGAGCAGTACTTC

v_call: TRBV5-1
d_call: .
clone_size: .
j_call: TRBJ2-3
cdr3_aa: CASSSGQRSTDTQYF
cdr3_nt: TGCGCCAGCAGCTCTGGACAGAGGAGCACAGATACGCAGTATTTT

v_call: TRBV7-3
d_call: .
clone_size: .
j_call: TRBJ2-1
cdr3_aa: CASSRYRVPSFNEQFF
cdr3_nt: TGTGCCAGCAGCCGATACCGGGTCCCTTCTTTCAATGAGCAGTTCTTC

v_call: TRBV19
d_call: TRBD1
clone_size: .
j_call: TRBJ1-4
cdr3_aa: CASSPGQGANEKLFF
cdr3_nt: TGTGCCAGTAGTCCCGGACAGGGGGCTAATGAAAAACTGTTTTTT

v_call: TRBV18
d_call: TRBD1
clone_size: .
j_call: TRBJ1-2
cdr3_aa: CASSPDGTGNGYTF
cdr3_nt: TGTGCCAGCTCACCGGACGGGACAGGAAATGGCTACACCTTC

v_call: TRBV6-1
d_call: .
clone_size: .
j_call: TRBJ2-7
cdr3_aa: CASRTHYEQYF
cdr3_nt: TGTGCCAGCAGGACCCACTACGAGCAGTACTTC

v_call: TRBV15
d_call: TRBD1
clone_size: .
j_call: TRBJ2-7
cdr3_aa: CATRGTGGSYEQYF
cdr3_nt: TGTGCCACCAGGGGGACAGGGGGGTCCTACGAGCAGTACTTC

v_call: TRBV15
d_call: .
clone_size: .
j_call: TRBJ1-1
cdr3_aa: CATSDTTQGRDTEAFF
cdr3_nt: TGTGCCACCAGCGATACAACACAGGGCAGGGACACTGAAGCTTTCTTT

v_call: TRBV28
d_call: .
clone_size: few
j_call: TRBJ2-3
cdr3_aa: CASRWGGGPKDTQYF
cdr3_nt: TGTGCCAGCAGATGGGGCGGGGGCCCCAAGGATACGCAGTATTTT

v_call: TRBV5-4
d_call: .
clone_size: .
j_call: TRBJ1-2
cdr3_aa: CASSTQMNYGYTF
cdr3_nt: TGTGCCAGCAGCACACAGATGAACTATGGCTACACCTTC

v_call: TRBV20-1
d_call: .
clone_size: .
j_call: TRBJ2-7
cdr3_aa: CSAGGTYEQYF
cdr3_nt: TGCAGTGCAGGCGGCACCTACGAGCAGTACTTC